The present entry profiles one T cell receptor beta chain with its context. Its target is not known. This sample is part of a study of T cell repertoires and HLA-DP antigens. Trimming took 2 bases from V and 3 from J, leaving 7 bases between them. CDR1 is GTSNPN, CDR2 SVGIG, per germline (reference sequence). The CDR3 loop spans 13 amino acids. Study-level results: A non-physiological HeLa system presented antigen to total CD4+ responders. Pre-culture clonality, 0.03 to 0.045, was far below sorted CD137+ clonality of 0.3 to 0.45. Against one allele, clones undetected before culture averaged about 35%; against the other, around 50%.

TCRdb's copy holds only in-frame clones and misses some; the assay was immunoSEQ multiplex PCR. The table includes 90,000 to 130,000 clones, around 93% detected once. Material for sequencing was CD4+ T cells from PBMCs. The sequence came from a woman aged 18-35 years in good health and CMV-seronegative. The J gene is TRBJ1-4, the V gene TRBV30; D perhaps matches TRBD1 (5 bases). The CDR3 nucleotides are TGTGCCTGGAGTCAGGGCTCTAATGAAAAACTGTTTTTT. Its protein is CAWSQGSNEKLFF.